One and the same sample provided the 20 T cell receptor beta chains below, sequenced in a study of glioma-infiltrating T cells after dendritic cell vaccination. Specified time point: after dendritic cell vaccination, including at tumor progression/relapse. Libraries were prepared by immunoSEQ multiplex PCR; TCRdb keeps only in-frame clonotypes and omits some of them. The sample yields 90,000 to 110,000 clones, about 90% seen once. This sample comprised blood, obtained after dendritic cell vaccination. The receptors were sampled from a human donor with glioblastoma.

The chain is built from TRBV19 and TRBJ1-1, with 8 bases fitting TRBD1. CDR1 is LNHDA and CDR2 is SQIVND in the germline V gene (reference sequence). V shed 10 bases and J 4 bases; nucleotides not matched to a gene: 17. CDR3 size: 16 residues. CDR3 nucleotides: TGTGCCACGGGAATGGGGGCAGGGGGCAGAGGCACTGAAGCTTTCTTT. Translating gives CATGMGAGGRGTEAFF.

V gene TRBV5-1 combines with J gene TRBJ1-1, with D perhaps matching TRBD1 (5 bases). The CDR3 is made up of 15 amino acids. The V gene's germline CDR1 is SGHRS and CDR2 YFSETQ. Trimming removed 4 bases at V and 4 bases at J, with 17 bases between. CDR3 in DNA: TGCGCCAGCAGCGTATCAGGGAATGTGGGCACTGAAGCTTTCTTT. Its protein product is CASSVSGNVGTEAFF.

The chain couples TRBV6-5 to TRBJ2-3; a possible D gene is TRBD2 (6 bases). The V end lost 4 bases, the J end lost 1 base, and 9 bases lay between the germline ends. Germline V gene sequence: CDR1 MNHEY, CDR2 SVGAGI. The CDR3 sequence is 14 residues long. In DNA form, the CDR3 reads TGTGCCAGCAGTTCGGCTAGCGGCACAGATACGCAGTATTTT. This encodes CASSSASGTDTQYF.

The J gene is TRBJ1-1, the V gene TRBV10-3; a possible D gene is TRBD1 (6 bases). The length of the CDR3 is 16 residues. Between the trimmed V and J ends, which lost 2 bases and 0 bases, there was a span of 13 bases. Per the germline V gene, CDR1 is ENHRY and CDR2 is SYGVKD. The CDR3 loop is CAISERNRDLNTEAFF. The CDR3 nucleotides are TGTGCCATCAGTGAGCGGAACAGGGACCTGAACACTGAAGCTTTCTTT.

A note on this clone: The junction departs from the called germline gene at one end, perhaps through a read error. J is TRBJ2-1 and V is TRBV4-1; TRBD1 aligns across 10 bases. Germline loops: CDR1 MGHRA, CDR2 YSYEKL. CDR3 length equals 13 residues. As DNA, the CDR3 is TGCGCCAGCAGCCAAGCATCCGGGACAGGGGCCCTCTTC. Residues: CASSQASGTGALF.

The chain is built from TRBV2 and TRBJ1-2; 7 nucleotides line up with TRBD1. J gave up 3 bases and V 6 bases, and 4 bases lay outside the gene matches. Germline V gene lookup returns CDR1 SNHLY and CDR2 FYNNEI. The CDR3 covers 13 residues. The CDR3 region is CASSADRDYGYTF. CDR3 coding DNA: TGTGCCAGCAGCGCTGACAGGGACTATGGCTACACCTTC.

This clone has a single count. The rearrangement links TRBV19 to TRBJ1-2; weak D call: TRBD1 (6 bases). Germline loops: CDR1 LNHDA, CDR2 SQIVND (reference sequence). The V end lost 6 bases, the J end lost 5 bases, and 13 bases lay between the germline ends. The CDR3 totals 13 residues. Here the CDR3 DNA reads TGTGCCAGTAGCACAGGACAGTTTTATGGCTACACCTTC. This translates into CASSTGQFYGYTF.

This clone was recorded only once. CDR3 sequence (DNA): TGTGCCAGCAGTTTGGGCAGGGACAATCAGCCCCAGCATTTT. It encodes CASSLGRDNQPQHF. The chain uses TRBV27 and TRBJ1-5, with D perhaps matching TRBD1 (5 bases). CDR3 length: 14 residues. Germline V gene sequence: CDR1 MNHEY, CDR2 SMNVEV (reference sequence). V was trimmed by 3 bases and J by 3 bases, leaving 9 bases between them.

The CDR3 DNA is TGTGCCAGCAGACGACTAGATGTCTTTGAGACCCAGTACTTC. Protein: CASRRLDVFETQYF. V and J are TRBV27 and TRBJ2-5; possibly TRBD2 for D (6 bases). The germline gives CDR1 MNHEY, CDR2 SMNVEV (reference sequence). Trimming shortened V by 6 bases and J by 5 bases, and 16 bases separated the two germline ends. The CDR3 runs to 14 residues.

The CDR3, as DNA: TGTGCTAGTGGTTTGGGGGCGACAGGGAACTCAAGGGCTTTCTTT. This translates into CASGLGATGNSRAFF. The V call is TRBV12-5, the J call TRBJ1-1; 7 nucleotides align to TRBD1. Per the germline V gene, CDR1 is LGHNT and CDR2 is FRNRAP. This CDR3 is built from 15 residues. Trimming took 1 base from V and 11 from J; bases not matched to a gene: 13.

The rearrangement uses TRBV6-5 and TRBJ1-1; tentative D call: TRBD1 (5 bases). V lost 2 bases and J 3 bases, leaving 10 bases between the germline ends. The CDR3 spans 14 residues. Germline values: CDR1 MNHEY, CDR2 SVGAGI. CDR3: CASSYGLGDTEAFF. In DNA form, the CDR3 reads TGTGCCAGCAGTTACGGGTTAGGGGACACTGAAGCTTTCTTT.

V gene TRBV18 combines with J gene TRBJ2-7; 8 bases are shared with TRBD1. Germline values: CDR1 KGHSH, CDR2 LQKENI. CDR3 length equals 16 residues. V lost 6 bases to trimming and J lost 2 bases; unmatched junction nucleotides: 12. CDR3 bases: TGTGCCAGCTCTTCGCAACCAGGGGGCCTGACCTACGAGCAGTACTTC. Protein: CASSSQPGGLTYEQYF.

J is TRBJ2-3 and V is TRBV7-8; 11 positions agree with TRBD2. This CDR3 spans 16 amino acids. After removal of 3 bases from V and 4 bases from J, the junction contained 6 bases not matched to a gene. Germline values: CDR1 SGHVS, CDR2 FQNEAQ. DNA for the CDR3: TGTGCCAGCAGCTTCTTGACTAGCGGGACCCCAGATACGCAGTATTTT. Its protein product is CASSFLTSGTPDTQYF.

The rearrangement joins TRBV6-6 to TRBJ1-5; possible D gene TRBD1, 5 bases. Per germline, CDR1 MNHNY and CDR2 SVGAGI (reference sequence). The CDR3 contains 15 residues. The V gene lost 5 bases and the J gene lost 0 bases, with 11 bases spanning the gap. The CDR3 region is CASSLDKDSNQPQHF. For the CDR3, the DNA is TGTGCCAGCAGTCTGGACAAGGATAGCAATCAGCCCCAGCATTTT.

This chain links TRBV5-1 with TRBJ2-3, with 10 bases lining up with TRBD2. This CDR3 comprises 16 residues. Trimming took 4 bases from V and 1 from J; bases not matched to a gene: 6. Germline assignment: CDR1 SGHRS and CDR2 YFSETQ. The CDR3 DNA follows: TGCGCCAGCAGCCGTTCAAGCGGGAGGGGCACAGATACGCAGTATTTT. Protein product: CASSRSSGRGTDTQYF.

This clone was seen just once. The genes are TRBV7-2 and TRBJ2-2; D possibly corresponds to TRBD2 (5 bases). CDR1 is SGHTA and CDR2 is FQGNSA in the germline V gene. CDR3 length: 14 residues. V lost 5 bases and J 2 bases, leaving 9 bases between the germline ends. This chain's CDR3 is CASSRRLNTGELFF. The CDR3 DNA sequence: TGTGCCAGCAGCCGCCGACTAAACACCGGGGAGCTGTTTTTT.

The chain couples TRBV6-1 to TRBJ1-2; tentative D call: TRBD1 (5 bases). V lost 0 bases, J lost 2 bases, and 7 bases lay in between. This CDR3 is 14 amino acids long. The germline CDR1 and CDR2 sequences are MNHNS and SASEGT. The CDR3 DNA is TGTGCCAGCAGTGAAGCGGGGGGGAACTATGGCTACACCTTC. The encoded protein is CASSEAGGNYGYTF.

The gene calls are TRBV2 and TRBJ2-5; D is uncertain. CDR3 length: 14 residues. V was cut by 3 bases and J by 5 bases, with 13 bases left in between. CDR1 is SNHLY and CDR2 is FYNNEI in the germline V gene. For the CDR3, the DNA is TGTGCCAGCAGTGACACGGGTGCTGGGGAGACCCAGTACTTC. Amino acid sequence: CASSDTGAGETQYF.

The CDR3 sequence is CASSLGQGYDEQYF. The CDR3 DNA follows: TGTGCCAGCAGCTTAGGACAGGGGTATGACGAGCAGTACTTC. This rearrangement joins TRBV7-9 to TRBJ2-7, with TRBD1 identical over 8 bases. The CDR3 runs to 14 residues. Germline-derived CDR1 and CDR2 are SEHNR and FQNEAQ (reference sequence). With 1 base clipped from V and 5 bases from J, the junction kept 4 bases outside the gene matches.

Relative to its sample, this clone is medium-sized (0.01 to 0.1%). V gene TRBV7-9 combines with J gene TRBJ2-3; D call uncertain. The germline V gene encodes CDR1 SEHNR and CDR2 FQNEAQ (reference sequence). The CDR3 is made up of 15 amino acids. Trimming took off 1 base at V and 4 bases at J, with 12 bases between the two ends. In nucleotides, the CDR3 is TGTGCCAGCAGCTTAGTTGAAAACTTACCAGATACGCAGTATTTT. Its translation is CASSLVENLPDTQYF.